This TCR beta chain was sequenced in a study of blood T cells in healthy people across ages. Sample-barcoded 5' priming and a J-beta primer mix drove a second PCR of roughly 6 to 12 cycles. Each CDR3 protein gets one entry after TCRdb re-called the 5' RACE reads with MiXCR. The sample includes around 940,000 distinct CDR3 sequences, around 54% seen only once; the top ten take about a fifth. The CDR3 runs to 14 residues. The germline gives CDR1 SGHTA, CDR2 FQGNSA. Trimming took off 0 bases at V and 5 bases at J, with 10 bases between the two ends. Source material: blood. V usage is TRBV7-2 and J usage is TRBJ2-5, with D possibly being TRBD2 (5 bases). The clonotype originates from a woman in her fifties or sixties in good health. The CDR3 nucleotides are TGTGCCAGCAGCTTAGCTTTCCCGGGGGAGACCCAGTACTTC. It yields the protein CASSLAFPGETQYF.